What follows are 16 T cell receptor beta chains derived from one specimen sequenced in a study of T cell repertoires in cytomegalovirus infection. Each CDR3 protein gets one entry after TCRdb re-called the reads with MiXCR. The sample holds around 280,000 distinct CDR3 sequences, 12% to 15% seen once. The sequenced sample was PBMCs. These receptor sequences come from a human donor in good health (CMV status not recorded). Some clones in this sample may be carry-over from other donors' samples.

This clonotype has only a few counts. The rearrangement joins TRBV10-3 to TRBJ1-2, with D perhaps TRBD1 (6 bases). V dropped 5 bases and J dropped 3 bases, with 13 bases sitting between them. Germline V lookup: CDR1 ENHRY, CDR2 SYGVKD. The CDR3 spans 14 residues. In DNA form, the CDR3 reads TGTGCCATCAGTTCAACAGGGTCGGACTATGGCTACACCTTC. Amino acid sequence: CAISSTGSDYGYTF.

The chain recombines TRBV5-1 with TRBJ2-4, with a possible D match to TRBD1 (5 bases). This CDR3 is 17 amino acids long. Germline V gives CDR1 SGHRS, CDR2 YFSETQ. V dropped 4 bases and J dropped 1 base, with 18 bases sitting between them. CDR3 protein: CASSPDKGLGAKNIQYF. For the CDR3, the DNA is TGCGCCAGCAGCCCGGACAAGGGGCTGGGGGCCAAAAACATTCAGTACTTC.

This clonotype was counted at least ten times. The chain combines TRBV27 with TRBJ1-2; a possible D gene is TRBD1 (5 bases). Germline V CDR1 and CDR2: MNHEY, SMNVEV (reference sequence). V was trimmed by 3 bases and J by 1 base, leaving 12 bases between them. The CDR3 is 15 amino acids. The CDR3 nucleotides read TGTGCCAGCAGTTTGAGTTTTGGGGGTAACTATGGCTACACCTTC. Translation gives CASSLSFGGNYGYTF.

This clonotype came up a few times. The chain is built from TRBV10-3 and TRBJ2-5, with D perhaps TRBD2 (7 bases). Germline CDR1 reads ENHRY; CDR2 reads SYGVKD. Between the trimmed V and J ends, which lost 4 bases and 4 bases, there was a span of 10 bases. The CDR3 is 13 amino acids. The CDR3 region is CAISVAGAETQYF. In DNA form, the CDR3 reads TGTGCCATCAGTGTCGCGGGGGCAGAGACCCAGTACTTC.

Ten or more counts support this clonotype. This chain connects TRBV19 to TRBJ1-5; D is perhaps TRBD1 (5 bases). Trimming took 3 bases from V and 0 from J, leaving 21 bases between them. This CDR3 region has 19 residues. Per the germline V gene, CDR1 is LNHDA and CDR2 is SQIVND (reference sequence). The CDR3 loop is CASSMAGASGVVSNQPQHF. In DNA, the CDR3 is TGTGCCAGTAGTATGGCTGGGGCTAGCGGGGTTGTTAGCAATCAGCCCCAGCATTTT.

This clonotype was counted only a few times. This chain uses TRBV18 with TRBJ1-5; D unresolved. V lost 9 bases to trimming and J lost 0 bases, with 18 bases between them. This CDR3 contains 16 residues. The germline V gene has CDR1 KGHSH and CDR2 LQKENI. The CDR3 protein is CASSFDGVGSNQPQHF. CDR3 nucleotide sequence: TGTGCCAGTTCTTTTGATGGCGTGGGTAGCAATCAGCCCCAGCATTTT.

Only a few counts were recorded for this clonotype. The CDR3 is CSVASGPDTQYF. CDR3 coding DNA: TGCAGCGTTGCAAGCGGACCAGATACGCAGTATTTT. The V gene is TRBV29-1, the J gene TRBJ2-3, with D perhaps matching TRBD2 (5 bases). This CDR3 has 12 residues. The germline V gene encodes CDR1 SQVTM and CDR2 ANQGSEA. V was clipped by 4 bases and J by 4 bases, with 9 bases between them.

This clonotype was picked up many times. CDR3 sequence reads: CASSQSGQGLADTQYF. DNA for the CDR3: TGTGCCAGCAGCCAATCTGGACAGGGTTTAGCAGATACGCAGTATTTT. The rearrangement joins TRBV28 to TRBJ2-3; 8 bases are shared with TRBD1. The V and J ends lost 6 bases and 4 bases, in that order; junction bases with no gene match: 12. CDR3 length equals 16 residues. Germline V gives CDR1 MDHEN, CDR2 SYDVKM.

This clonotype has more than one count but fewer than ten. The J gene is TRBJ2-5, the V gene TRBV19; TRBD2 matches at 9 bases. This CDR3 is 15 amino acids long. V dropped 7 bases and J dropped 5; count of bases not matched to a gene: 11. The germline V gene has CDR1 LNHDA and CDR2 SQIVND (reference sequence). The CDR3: CASMDHGLASETQYF. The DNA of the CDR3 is TGTGCCAGTATGGATCACGGACTAGCGTCGGAGACCCAGTACTTC. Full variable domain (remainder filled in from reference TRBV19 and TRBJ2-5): DGGITQSPKYLFRKEGQNVTLSCEQNLNHDAMYWYRQDPGQGLRLIYYSQIVNDFQKGDIAEGYSVSREKKESFPLTVTSAQKNPTAFYLCASMDHGLASETQYFGPGTRLLVL.

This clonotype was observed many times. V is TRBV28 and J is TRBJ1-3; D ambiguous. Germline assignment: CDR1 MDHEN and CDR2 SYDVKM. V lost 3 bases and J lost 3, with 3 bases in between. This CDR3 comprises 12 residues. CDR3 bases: TGTGCCAGCAGTTTTTTTGGAAACACCATATATTTT. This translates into CASSFFGNTIYF.

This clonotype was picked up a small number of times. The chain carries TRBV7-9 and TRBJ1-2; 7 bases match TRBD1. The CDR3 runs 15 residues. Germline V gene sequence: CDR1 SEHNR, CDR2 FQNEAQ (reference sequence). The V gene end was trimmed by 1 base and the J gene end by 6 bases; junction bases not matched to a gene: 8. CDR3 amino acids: CASSLVGQAQNGYTF. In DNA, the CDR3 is TGTGCCAGCAGCTTAGTAGGACAGGCTCAAAATGGCTACACCTTC.

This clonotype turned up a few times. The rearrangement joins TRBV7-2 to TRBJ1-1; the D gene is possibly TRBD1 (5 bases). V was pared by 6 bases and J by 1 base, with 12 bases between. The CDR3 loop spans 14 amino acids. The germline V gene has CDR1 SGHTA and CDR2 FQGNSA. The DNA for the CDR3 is TGTGCCAGCAGAGCAGGGTGGAGGAACACTGAAGCTTTCTTT. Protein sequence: CASRAGWRNTEAFF.

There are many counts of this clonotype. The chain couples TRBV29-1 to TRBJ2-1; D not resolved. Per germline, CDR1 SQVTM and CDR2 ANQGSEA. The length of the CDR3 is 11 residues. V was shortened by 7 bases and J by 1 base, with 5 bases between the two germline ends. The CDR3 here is CSAESYNEQFF. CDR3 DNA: TGCAGCGCCGAGTCCTACAATGAGCAGTTCTTC.

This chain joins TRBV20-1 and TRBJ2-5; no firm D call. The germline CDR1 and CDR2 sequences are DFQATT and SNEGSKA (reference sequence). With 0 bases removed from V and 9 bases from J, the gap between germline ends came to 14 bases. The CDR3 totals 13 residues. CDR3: CSARDQAVRSQYF. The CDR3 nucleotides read TGCAGTGCTAGAGATCAGGCCGTAAGGTCCCAGTACTTC.

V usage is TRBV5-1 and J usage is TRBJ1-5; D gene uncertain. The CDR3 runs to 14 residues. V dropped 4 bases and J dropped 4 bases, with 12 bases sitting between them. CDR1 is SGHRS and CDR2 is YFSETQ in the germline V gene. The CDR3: CASSLGRPNQPQHF. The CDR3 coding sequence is TGCGCCAGCAGCCTCGGGAGACCGAATCAGCCCCAGCATTTT. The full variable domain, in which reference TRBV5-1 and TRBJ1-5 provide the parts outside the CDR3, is KAGVTQTPRYLIKTRGQQVTLSCSPISGHRSVSWYQQTPGQGLQFLFEYFSETQRNKGNFPGRFSGRQFSNSRSEMNVSTLELGDSALYLCASSLGRPNQPQHFGDGTRLSIL.

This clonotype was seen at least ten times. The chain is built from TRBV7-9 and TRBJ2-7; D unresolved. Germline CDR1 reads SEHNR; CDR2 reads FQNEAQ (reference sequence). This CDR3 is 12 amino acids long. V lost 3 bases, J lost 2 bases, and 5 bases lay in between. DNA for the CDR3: TGTGCCAGCAGCTTTGGGGCCTACGAGCAGTACTTC. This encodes CASSFGAYEQYF.